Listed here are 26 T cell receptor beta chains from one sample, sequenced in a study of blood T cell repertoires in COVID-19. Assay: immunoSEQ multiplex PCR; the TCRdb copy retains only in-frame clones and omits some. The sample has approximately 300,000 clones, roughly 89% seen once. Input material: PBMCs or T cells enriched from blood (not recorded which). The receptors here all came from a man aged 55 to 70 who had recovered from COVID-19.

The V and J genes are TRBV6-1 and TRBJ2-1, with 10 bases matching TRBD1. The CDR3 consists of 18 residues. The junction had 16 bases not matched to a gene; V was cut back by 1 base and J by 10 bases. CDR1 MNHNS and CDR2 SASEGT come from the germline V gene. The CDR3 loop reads CASSEGTGGHGGLREQFF. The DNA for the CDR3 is TGTGCCAGCAGTGAAGGGACAGGGGGTCACGGAGGGCTCAGGGAGCAGTTCTTC.

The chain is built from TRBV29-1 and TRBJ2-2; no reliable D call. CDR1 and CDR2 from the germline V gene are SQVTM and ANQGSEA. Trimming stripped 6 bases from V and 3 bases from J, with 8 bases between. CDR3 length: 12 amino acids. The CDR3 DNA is TGCAGCGTAGCTTATTACACCGGGGAGCTGTTTTTT. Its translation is CSVAYYTGELFF.

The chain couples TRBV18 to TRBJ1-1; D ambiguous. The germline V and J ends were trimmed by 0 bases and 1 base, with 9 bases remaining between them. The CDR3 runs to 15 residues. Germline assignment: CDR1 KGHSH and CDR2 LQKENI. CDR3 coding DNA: TGTGCCAGCTCACCACCCAGTTTACCGAACACTGAAGCTTTCTTT. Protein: CASSPPSLPNTEAFF.

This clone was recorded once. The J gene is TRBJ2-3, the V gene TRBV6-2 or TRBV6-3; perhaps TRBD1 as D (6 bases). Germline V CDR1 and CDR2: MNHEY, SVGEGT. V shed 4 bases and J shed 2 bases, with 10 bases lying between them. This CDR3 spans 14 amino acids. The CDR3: CASSSRQVTDTQYF. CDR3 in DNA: TGTGCCAGCAGTTCCCGACAGGTCACAGATACGCAGTATTTT.

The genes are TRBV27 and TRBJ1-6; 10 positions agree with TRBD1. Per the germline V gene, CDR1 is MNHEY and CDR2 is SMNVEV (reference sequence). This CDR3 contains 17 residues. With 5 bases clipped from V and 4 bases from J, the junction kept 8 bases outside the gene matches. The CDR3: CASSPWTGGLYNSPLHF. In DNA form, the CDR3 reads TGTGCCAGCAGTCCATGGACAGGGGGTCTGTATAATTCACCCCTCCACTTT.

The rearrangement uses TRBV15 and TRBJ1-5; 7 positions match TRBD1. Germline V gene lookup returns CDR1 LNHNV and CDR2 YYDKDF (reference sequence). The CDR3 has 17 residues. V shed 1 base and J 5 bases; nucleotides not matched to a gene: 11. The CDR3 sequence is CATSRVFGRGVDQPQHF. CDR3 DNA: TGTGCCACCAGCAGAGTATTTGGCAGGGGGGTCGATCAGCCCCAGCATTTT.

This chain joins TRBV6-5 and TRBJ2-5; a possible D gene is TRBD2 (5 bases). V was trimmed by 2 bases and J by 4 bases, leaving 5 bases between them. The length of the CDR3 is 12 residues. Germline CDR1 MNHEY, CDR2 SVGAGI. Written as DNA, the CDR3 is TGTGCCAGCAGTTACGGGAGAGAGACCCAGTACTTC. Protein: CASSYGRETQYF.

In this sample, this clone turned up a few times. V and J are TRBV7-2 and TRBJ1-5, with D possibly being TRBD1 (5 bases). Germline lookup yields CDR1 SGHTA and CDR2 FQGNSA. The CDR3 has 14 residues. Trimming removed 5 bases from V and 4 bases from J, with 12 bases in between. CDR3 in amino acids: CASSLLTVNQPQHF. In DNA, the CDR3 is TGTGCCAGCAGCCTTCTGACAGTAAATCAGCCCCAGCATTTT.

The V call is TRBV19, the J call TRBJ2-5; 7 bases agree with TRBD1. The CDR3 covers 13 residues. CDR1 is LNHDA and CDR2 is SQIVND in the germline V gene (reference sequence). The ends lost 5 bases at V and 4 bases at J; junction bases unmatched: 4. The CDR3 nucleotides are TGTGCCAGTAGTTCCACAGGGGTAGAGACCCAGTACTTC. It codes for CASSSTGVETQYF. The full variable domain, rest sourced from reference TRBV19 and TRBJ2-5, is DGGITQSPKYLFRKEGQNVTLSCEQNLNHDAMYWYRQDPGQGLRLIYYSQIVNDFQKGDIAEGYSVSREKKESFPLTVTSAQKNPTAFYLCASSSTGVETQYFGPGTRLLVL.

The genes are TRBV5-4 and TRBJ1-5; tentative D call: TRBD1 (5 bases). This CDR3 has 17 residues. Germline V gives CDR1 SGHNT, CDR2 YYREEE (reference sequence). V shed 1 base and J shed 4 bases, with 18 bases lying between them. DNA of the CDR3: TGTGCCAGCAGCTTGTCGGGGGGGTCTTGGGTAAATCAGCCCCAGCATTTT. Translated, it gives CASSLSGGSWVNQPQHF.

The CDR3 is CASSSQGEQPQHF. The CDR3, as DNA: TGTGCCAGCAGCTCCCAGGGGGAACAGCCCCAGCATTTT. This sequence joins TRBV5-4 and TRBJ1-5, with 7 bases fitting TRBD1. CDR1 and CDR2 from the germline V gene are SGHNT and YYREEE (reference sequence). The CDR3 has 13 residues. Losses at the gene ends were 3 bases for V and 7 bases for J; bases not matched to a gene: 4.

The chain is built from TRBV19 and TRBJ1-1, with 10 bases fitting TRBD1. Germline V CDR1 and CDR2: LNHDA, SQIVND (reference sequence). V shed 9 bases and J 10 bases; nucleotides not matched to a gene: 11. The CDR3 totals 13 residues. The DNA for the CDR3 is TGTGCCAGCCCCGACGACAGGGGGCTGGGAGCTTTCTTT. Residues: CASPDDRGLGAFF.

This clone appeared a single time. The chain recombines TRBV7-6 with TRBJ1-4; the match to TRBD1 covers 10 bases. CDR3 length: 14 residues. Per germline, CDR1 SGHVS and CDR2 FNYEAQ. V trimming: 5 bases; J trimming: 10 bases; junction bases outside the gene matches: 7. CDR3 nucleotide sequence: TGTGCCAGCAGCGCCGGGACAGGGGTCACAAAACTGTTTTTT. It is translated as CASSAGTGVTKLFF.

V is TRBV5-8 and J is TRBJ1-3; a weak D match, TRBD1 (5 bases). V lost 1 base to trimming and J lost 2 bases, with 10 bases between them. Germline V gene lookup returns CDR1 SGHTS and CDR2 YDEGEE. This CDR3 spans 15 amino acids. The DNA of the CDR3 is TGTGCCAGCAGCTTGTGGCGCAGGGCTGGAAACACCATATATTTT. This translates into CASSLWRRAGNTIYF.

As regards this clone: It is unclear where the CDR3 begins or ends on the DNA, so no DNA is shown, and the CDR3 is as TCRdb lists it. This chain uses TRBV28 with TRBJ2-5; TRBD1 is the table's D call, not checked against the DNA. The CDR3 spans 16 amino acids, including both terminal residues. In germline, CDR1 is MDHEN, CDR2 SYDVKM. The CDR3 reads CASSFGPGSALETQYF.

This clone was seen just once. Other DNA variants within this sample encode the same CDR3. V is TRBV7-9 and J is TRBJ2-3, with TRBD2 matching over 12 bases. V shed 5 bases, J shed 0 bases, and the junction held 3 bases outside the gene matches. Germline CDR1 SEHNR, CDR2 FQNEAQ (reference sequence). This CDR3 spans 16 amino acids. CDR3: CASSPGLAGSTDTQYF. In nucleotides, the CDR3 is TGTGCCAGCAGCCCCGGACTAGCGGGGAGCACAGATACGCAGTATTTT. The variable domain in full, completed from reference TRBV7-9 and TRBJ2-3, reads DTGVSQNPRHKITKRGQNVTFRCDPISEHNRLYWYRQTLGQGPEFLTYFQNEAQLEKSRLLSDRFSAERPKGSFSTLEIQRTEQGDSAMYLCASSPGLAGSTDTQYFGPGTRLTVL.

CDR3 nucleotide sequence: TGTGCCAGCAGTTTAAGGAACAGCCCCTCCTACGAGCAGTACTTC. Translation: CASSLRNSPSYEQYF. The chain is built from TRBV28 and TRBJ2-7; the D is unclear. The germline gives CDR1 MDHEN, CDR2 SYDVKM. The CDR3 runs to 15 residues. V was clipped by 2 bases and J by 0 bases, with 11 bases between them. Supplemented by reference TRBV28 and TRBJ2-7, the full variable domain reads DVKVTQSSRYLVKRTGEKVFLECVQDMDHENMFWYRQDPGLGLRLIYFSYDVKMKEKGDIPEGYSVSREKKERFSLILESASTNQTSMYLCASSLRNSPSYEQYFGPGTRLTVT.

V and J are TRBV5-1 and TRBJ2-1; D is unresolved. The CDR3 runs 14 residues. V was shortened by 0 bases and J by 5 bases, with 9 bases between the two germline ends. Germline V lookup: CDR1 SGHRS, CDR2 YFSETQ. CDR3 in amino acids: CASSLGSWNNEQFF. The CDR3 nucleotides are TGCGCCAGCAGCTTGGGGAGCTGGAACAATGAGCAGTTCTTC. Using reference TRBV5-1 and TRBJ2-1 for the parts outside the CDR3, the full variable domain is KAGVTQTPRYLIKTRGQQVTLSCSPISGHRSVSWYQQTPGQGLQFLFEYFSETQRNKGNFPGRFSGRQFSNSRSEMNVSTLELGDSALYLCASSLGSWNNEQFFGPGTRLTVL.

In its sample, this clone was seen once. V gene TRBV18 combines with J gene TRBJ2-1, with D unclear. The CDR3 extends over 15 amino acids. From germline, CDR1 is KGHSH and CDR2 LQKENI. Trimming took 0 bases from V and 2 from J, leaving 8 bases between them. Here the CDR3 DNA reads TGTGCCAGCTCACCACCCAGGTCTGCCTACAATGAGCAGTTCTTC. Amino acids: CASSPPRSAYNEQFF.

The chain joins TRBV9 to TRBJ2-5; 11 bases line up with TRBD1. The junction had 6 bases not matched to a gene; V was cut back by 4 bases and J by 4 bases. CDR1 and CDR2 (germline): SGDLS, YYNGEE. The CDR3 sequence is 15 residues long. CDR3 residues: CASSSHGTGGETQYF. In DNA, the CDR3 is TGTGCCAGCAGCTCACATGGGACAGGGGGAGAGACCCAGTACTTC.

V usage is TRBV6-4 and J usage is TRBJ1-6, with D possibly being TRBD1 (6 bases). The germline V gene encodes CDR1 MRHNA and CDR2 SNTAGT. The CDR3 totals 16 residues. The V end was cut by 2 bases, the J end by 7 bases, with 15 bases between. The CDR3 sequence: CASSDDAGAGNSPLHF. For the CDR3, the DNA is TGTGCCAGCAGTGACGATGCAGGGGCTGGGAATTCACCCCTCCACTTT.

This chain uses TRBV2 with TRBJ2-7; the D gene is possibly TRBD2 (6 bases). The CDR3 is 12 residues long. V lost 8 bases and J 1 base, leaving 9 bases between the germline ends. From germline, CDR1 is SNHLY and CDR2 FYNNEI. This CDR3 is CASGTGSYEQYF. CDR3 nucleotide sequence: TGTGCCAGCGGGACTGGTTCCTACGAGCAGTACTTC.

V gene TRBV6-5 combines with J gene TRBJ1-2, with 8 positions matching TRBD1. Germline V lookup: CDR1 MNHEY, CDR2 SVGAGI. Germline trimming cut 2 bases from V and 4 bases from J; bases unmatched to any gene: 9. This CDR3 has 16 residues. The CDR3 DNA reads TGTGCCAGCAGTTACATGCGACAGGGGCCCCCCTATGGCTACACCTTC. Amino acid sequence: CASSYMRQGPPYGYTF.

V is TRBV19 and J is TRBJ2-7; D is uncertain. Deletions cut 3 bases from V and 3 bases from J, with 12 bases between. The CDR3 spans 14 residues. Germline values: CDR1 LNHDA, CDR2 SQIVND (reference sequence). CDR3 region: CASSISGSYYEQYF. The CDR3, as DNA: TGTGCCAGTAGTATTTCTGGCAGTTACTACGAGCAGTACTTC.

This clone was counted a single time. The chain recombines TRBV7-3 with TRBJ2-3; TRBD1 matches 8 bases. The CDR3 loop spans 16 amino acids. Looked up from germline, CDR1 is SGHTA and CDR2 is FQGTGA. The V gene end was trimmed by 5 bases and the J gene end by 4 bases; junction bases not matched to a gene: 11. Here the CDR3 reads CASSQQGDFGADTQYF. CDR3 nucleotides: TGTGCCAGCAGCCAACAGGGGGACTTTGGGGCAGATACGCAGTATTTT.

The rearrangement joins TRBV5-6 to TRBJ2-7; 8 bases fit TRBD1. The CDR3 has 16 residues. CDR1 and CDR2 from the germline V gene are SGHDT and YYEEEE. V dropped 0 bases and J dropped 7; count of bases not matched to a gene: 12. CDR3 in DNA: TGTGCCAGCAGCTTGGCCGGGCAGGGGGCCCGAGGAGAGCAGTACTTC. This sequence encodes CASSLAGQGARGEQYF.